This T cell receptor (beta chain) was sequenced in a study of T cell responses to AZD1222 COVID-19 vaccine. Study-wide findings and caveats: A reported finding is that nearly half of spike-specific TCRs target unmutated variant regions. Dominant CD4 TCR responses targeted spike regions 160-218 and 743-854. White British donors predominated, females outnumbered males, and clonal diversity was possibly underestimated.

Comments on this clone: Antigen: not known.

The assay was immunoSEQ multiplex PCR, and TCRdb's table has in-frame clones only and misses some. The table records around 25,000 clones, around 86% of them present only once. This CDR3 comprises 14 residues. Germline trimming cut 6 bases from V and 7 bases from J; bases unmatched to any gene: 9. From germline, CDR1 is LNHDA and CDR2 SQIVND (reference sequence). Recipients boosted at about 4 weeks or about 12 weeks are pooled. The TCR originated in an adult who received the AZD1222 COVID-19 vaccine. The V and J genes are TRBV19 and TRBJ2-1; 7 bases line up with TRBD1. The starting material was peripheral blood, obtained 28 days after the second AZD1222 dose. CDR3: CASSRTGLRNEQFF. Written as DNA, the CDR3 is TGTGCCAGTAGCCGGACAGGTCTTAGGAATGAGCAGTTCTTC.